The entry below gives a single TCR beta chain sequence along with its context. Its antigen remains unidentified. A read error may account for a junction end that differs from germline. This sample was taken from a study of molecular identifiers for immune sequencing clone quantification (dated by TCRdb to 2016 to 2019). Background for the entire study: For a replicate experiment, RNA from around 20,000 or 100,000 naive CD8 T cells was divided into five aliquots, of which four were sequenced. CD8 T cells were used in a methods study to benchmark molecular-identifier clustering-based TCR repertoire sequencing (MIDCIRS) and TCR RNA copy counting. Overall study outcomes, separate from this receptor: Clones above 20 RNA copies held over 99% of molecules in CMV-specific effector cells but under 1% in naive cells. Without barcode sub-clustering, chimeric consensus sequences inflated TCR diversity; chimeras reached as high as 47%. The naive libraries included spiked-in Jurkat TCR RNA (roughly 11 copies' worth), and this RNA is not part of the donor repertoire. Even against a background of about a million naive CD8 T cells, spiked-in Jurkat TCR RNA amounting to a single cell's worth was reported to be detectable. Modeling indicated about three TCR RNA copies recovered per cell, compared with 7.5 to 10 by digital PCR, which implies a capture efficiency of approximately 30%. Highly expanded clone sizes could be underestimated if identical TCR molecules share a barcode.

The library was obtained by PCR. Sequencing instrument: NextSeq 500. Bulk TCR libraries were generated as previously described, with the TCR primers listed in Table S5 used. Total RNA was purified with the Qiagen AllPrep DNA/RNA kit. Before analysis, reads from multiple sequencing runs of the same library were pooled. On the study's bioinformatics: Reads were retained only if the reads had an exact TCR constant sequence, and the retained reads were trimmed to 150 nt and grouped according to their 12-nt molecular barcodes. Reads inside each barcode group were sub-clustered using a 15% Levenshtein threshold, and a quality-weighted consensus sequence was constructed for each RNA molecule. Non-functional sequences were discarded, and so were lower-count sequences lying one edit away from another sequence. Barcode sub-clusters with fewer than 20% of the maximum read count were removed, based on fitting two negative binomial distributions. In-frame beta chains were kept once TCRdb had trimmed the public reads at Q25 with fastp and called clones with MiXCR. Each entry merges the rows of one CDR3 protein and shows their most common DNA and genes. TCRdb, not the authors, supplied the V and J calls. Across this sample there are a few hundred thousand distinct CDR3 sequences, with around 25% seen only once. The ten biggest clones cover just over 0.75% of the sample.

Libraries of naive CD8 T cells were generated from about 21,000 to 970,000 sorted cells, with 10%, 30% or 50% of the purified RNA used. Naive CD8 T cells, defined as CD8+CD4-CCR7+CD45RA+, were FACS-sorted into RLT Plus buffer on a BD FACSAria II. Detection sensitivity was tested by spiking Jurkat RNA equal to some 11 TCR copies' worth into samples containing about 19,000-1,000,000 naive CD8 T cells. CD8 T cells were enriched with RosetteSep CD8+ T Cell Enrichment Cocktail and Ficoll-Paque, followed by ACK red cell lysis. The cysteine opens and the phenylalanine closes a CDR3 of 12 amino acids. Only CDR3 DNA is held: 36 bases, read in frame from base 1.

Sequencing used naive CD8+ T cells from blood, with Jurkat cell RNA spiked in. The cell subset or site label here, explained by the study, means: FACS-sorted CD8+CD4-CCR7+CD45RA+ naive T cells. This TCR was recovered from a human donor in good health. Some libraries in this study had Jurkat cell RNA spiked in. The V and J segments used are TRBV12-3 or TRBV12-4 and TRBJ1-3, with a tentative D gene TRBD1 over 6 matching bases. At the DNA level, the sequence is TGTGCCAGCAGGGATCCGGGACAAGTCGTTGATTTT. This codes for CASRDPGQVVDF.